This TCR beta chain was obtained from a study of blood T cell repertoires in COVID-19. There are 14 residues in the CDR3. Trimming shortened V by 6 bases and J by 6 bases, and 15 bases separated the two germline ends. Germline CDR1 MNHEY, CDR2 SVGEGT. Sequencing used immunoSEQ multiplex PCR; TCRdb keeps in-frame clones, though not all of them. Of 360,000 or so clones in the sample, roughly 80% were seen once. Sequencing was carried out using PBMCs or T cells enriched from blood (not recorded which). V usage is TRBV6-2 or TRBV6-3 and J usage is TRBJ1-5; D remains unclear. The receptor's source is a woman aged 45-65 years who had recovered from COVID-19. The DNA of the CDR3 is TGTGCCAGCAGCCGTGGATCCGGAGGTCAGCCCCAGCATTTT. Translation: CASSRGSGGQPQHF.